This T cell receptor (beta chain) was recovered during a study of T cell changes during pregnancy in multiple sclerosis. Repertoires were generated with immunoSEQ multiplex PCR, while TCRdb's copy carries only in-frame clones and drops some. Here the sample spans under 35,000 clones, over 65% being singletons. V lost 1 base and J 2 bases, leaving 6 bases between the germline ends. The germline gives CDR1 SGHAT, CDR2 FQNNGV. The CDR3 has 13 amino acids. Source: CD8+ T cells from peripheral blood mononuclear cells, taken after pregnancy. The TCR originated in a female donor with multiple sclerosis, enrolled in a pregnancy study. J is TRBJ2-7 and V is TRBV11-2, with D possibly TRBD1 on 6 matching bases. In nucleotides, the CDR3 is TGTGCCAGCAGCTTAGGGACAGCCTACGAGCAGTACTTC. The encoded protein is CASSLGTAYEQYF.